Each of the 19 T cell receptor beta chains below was sequenced from the same sample in a study of human T cells and chemical hapten exposure. Time point of the sample: patch test 3, about 24 weeks after DPC sensitization. Treatment described: therapeutic diphenylcyclopropenone sensitization with weekly scalp DPC. Each CDR3 protein is one row after TCRdb ran MiXCR on the RACE reads. The sample contains about 110,000 distinct CDR3 sequences, less than 40% of which appear only once. Specimen: whole blood, collected in connection with sensitization to the hapten diphenylcyclopropenone (DPC). Every receptor here comes from a man in his forties with alopecia areata. Some clones in this sample may be carry-over from other donors' samples.

This clonotype was seen a handful of times. The V gene is TRBV10-3, the J gene TRBJ1-2; 7 positions agree with TRBD1. Per the germline V gene, CDR1 is ENHRY and CDR2 is SYGVKD. J lost 8 bases, V lost 2 bases, and 14 bases had no gene match. The CDR3 totals 16 residues. The chain's CDR3 is CAISEGDRLPLRGYTF. In DNA, the CDR3 is TGTGCCATCAGTGAGGGGGACAGACTCCCTCTCCGAGGCTACACCTTC.

This clonotype has only a few counts. The chain links TRBV10-3 to TRBJ2-3; 9 nucleotides match TRBD2. This CDR3 region has 16 residues. With V trimmed by 6 bases and J by 0 bases, 7 bases remained unmatched. The germline V gene has CDR1 ENHRY and CDR2 SYGVKD. For the CDR3, the DNA is TGTGCCATCAGCCGTAGCGGGAGAGCTAGCACAGATACGCAGTATTTT. As protein: CAISRSGRASTDTQYF.

The chain recombines TRBV4-2 with TRBJ2-1; the match to TRBD2 covers 12 bases. This CDR3 contains 17 residues. Trimming removed 1 base from V and 7 bases from J; junction bases left unmatched: 8. From germline, CDR1 is LGHNA and CDR2 YNFKEQ. For the CDR3, the DNA is TGTGCCAGCAGCCAAGTCATTTTAGGGACTAGCGGGAATGAGCAGTTCTTC. It translates to CASSQVILGTSGNEQFF.

The chain uses TRBV5-4 and TRBJ2-5; no reliable D call. V lost 2 bases, J lost 2 bases, and 10 bases lay in between. There are 14 residues in the CDR3. Germline V lookup: CDR1 SGHNT, CDR2 YYREEE (reference sequence). The CDR3 bases are TGTGCCAGCAGCTTCTTTTCTTTTCAAGAGACCCAGTACTTC. As protein: CASSFFSFQETQYF.

The CDR3 DNA is TGTGCCATCAGTGAAGGGGGACACGAGCAGTACGTC. Translation: CAISEGGHEQYV. The rearrangement links TRBV10-3 to TRBJ2-7, with a weak D call TRBD1 (6 bases). From germline, CDR1 is ENHRY and CDR2 SYGVKD. V was clipped by 3 bases and J by 5 bases, with 8 bases between them. The CDR3 runs 12 residues.

The chain employs TRBV11-1 and TRBJ1-1, with D possibly being TRBD1 (5 bases). The CDR3 length is 13 residues. Trimming took off 5 bases at V and 5 bases at J, with 12 bases between the two ends. Germline loops: CDR1 SGHAT, CDR2 FQDESV (reference sequence). The CDR3 DNA reads TGTGCCAGCAGCCGACAGCTTGGGACTGAAGCTTTCTTT. Amino acids: CASSRQLGTEAFF.

The table lists this clonotype with a few counts. This chain links TRBV10-3 with TRBJ2-3, with TRBD2 matching over 9 bases. Germline values: CDR1 ENHRY, CDR2 SYGVKD. V dropped 3 bases and J dropped 1; count of bases not matched to a gene: 2. CDR3 length equals 15 residues. For the CDR3, the DNA is TGTGCCATCAGTGATTTAGCGGGAGGCACAGATACGCAGTATTTT. Translated: CAISDLAGGTDTQYF.

This chain connects TRBV9 to TRBJ2-7; maybe TRBD2 (6 bases). CDR3 size: 13 residues. The V and J ends lost 5 bases and 3 bases respectively, with 12 bases between them. CDR1 and CDR2 (germline): SGDLS, YYNGEE. CDR3 nucleotides: TGTGCCAGCAGAGGACTATCCGACTACGAGCAGTACGTC. Translation gives CASRGLSDYEQYV.

This clonotype showed up just a few times. The rearrangement links TRBV5-1 to TRBJ2-7; D tentatively reads TRBD1 or TRBD2 (5 bases each). The CDR3 runs to 14 residues. The V gene's germline CDR1 is SGHRS and CDR2 YFSETQ. The V gene lost 4 bases and the J gene lost 1 base, with 12 bases spanning the gap. The CDR3 region is CASSHGTDSYEQYF. The CDR3 DNA follows: TGCGCCAGCAGCCACGGGACGGATTCCTACGAGCAGTACTTC.

The rearrangement uses TRBV29-1 and TRBJ2-5, with D maybe TRBD1 (5 bases). V lost 6 bases, J lost 2 bases, and 13 bases lay in between. The CDR3 loop spans 13 amino acids. Germline lookup yields CDR1 SQVTM and CDR2 ANQGSEA. CDR3 region: CSVQGHSQETQYF. In DNA form, the CDR3 reads TGCAGCGTCCAAGGACACTCTCAAGAGACCCAGTACTTC.

The J gene is TRBJ2-2, the V gene TRBV9; tentative D call: TRBD2 (6 bases). CDR1 SGDLS and CDR2 YYNGEE come from the germline V gene. CDR3 length: 13 amino acids. V lost 5 bases, J lost 6 bases, and 11 bases lay in between. CDR3 nucleotides: TGTGCCAGCAGAAAGGACTACCCCGGGGAGCTGTTTTTT. It encodes CASRKDYPGELFF.

The gene calls are TRBV6-1 and TRBJ1-6, with D tentatively TRBD1 (5 bases). V lost 2 bases to trimming and J lost 7 bases, with 12 bases between them. The CDR3 consists of 15 residues. Germline assignment: CDR1 MNHNS and CDR2 SASEGT. The CDR3 nucleotides are TGTGCCAGCAGTGAATACGCAGGGAACAATTCACCCCTCCACTTT. Translated: CASSEYAGNNSPLHF.

V and J are TRBV1 and TRBJ2-5; the table assigns TRBD2, which was not confirmed against the DNA. TRBV1 is a pseudogene. This CDR3 has 15 residues. CDR3 sequence: CTSSQSPEGRETQYF. The CDR3 coding sequence is TGCACCAGCAGCCAAAGCCCGGAGGGGAGAGAGACCCAGTACTTC.

This clonotype has at least ten counts. V and J are TRBV5-1 and TRBJ2-5, with 10 bases identical to TRBD2. Germline-derived CDR1 and CDR2 are SGHRS and YFSETQ. The CDR3 covers 15 residues. Unmatched junction bases numbered 0, after V lost 0 bases and J lost 1 base. CDR3 coding DNA: TGCGCCAGCAGCTTGGGGACTAGCGGCCAAGAGACCCAGTACTTC. Protein product: CASSLGTSGQETQYF.

The rearrangement joins TRBV29-1 to TRBJ2-5, with 8 bases fitting TRBD2. Germline CDR1 SQVTM, CDR2 ANQGSEA. The CDR3 extends over 13 amino acids. J gave up 3 bases and V 6 bases, and 6 bases lay outside the gene matches. CDR3 sequence: CSVDSGSKETQYF. CDR3 bases: TGCAGCGTGGACAGCGGGAGTAAAGAGACCCAGTACTTC.

V is TRBV12-3 or TRBV12-4 and J is TRBJ1-1; perhaps TRBD1 as D (5 bases). The V end lost 4 bases, the J end lost 0 bases, and 9 bases lay between the germline ends. The CDR3 extends over 14 amino acids. The CDR3 bases are TGTGCCAGCAGTTGGGGCAGCATGAACACTGAAGCTTTCTTT. It codes for CASSWGSMNTEAFF.

This clonotype was counted a few times. The V call is TRBV29-1, the J call TRBJ1-5; tentative D call: TRBD1 (6 bases). The germline gives CDR1 SQVTM, CDR2 ANQGSEA. The CDR3 spans 15 residues. V was trimmed by 6 bases and J by 2 bases, leaving 17 bases between them. The CDR3 region has the DNA TGCAGCGTACAACAGGGAGGGACGGGCAATCAGCCCCAGCATTTT. Translation: CSVQQGGTGNQPQHF.

This clonotype was found a few times. This chain links TRBV6-2 or TRBV6-3 with TRBJ1-4; D possibly corresponds to TRBD1 (5 bases). Germline CDR1 is MNHEY and CDR2 is SVGEGT. Trimming stripped 7 bases from V and 7 bases from J, with 13 bases between. This CDR3 comprises 13 residues. CDR3 sequence (DNA): TGTGCCAGCACGGGGACCAGAATTGAAAAACTGTTTTTT. It codes for CASTGTRIEKLFF.

V is TRBV28 and J is TRBJ2-7, with D tentatively TRBD1 (5 bases). This CDR3 is built from 14 residues. V was pared by 2 bases and J by 4 bases, with 12 bases between. Germline V lookup: CDR1 MDHEN, CDR2 SYDVKM. In nucleotides, the CDR3 is TGTGCCAGCAGTTTAGCCCCACAGGTTTACGAGCAGTACTTC. Protein product: CASSLAPQVYEQYF. Combining the CDR3 with reference TRBV28 and TRBJ2-7 gives the whole variable domain DVKVTQSSRYLVKRTGEKVFLECVQDMDHENMFWYRQDPGLGLRLIYFSYDVKMKEKGDIPEGYSVSREKKERFSLILESASTNQTSMYLCASSLAPQVYEQYFGPGTRLTVT.